The TCR beta chain described here comes from a study of OX40 agonist ivuxolimab in advanced cancers. Study results and caveats: At 0.1-3.0 mg/kg, partial responders had clonal expansion among the lowest observed. In the 0.1 to 3.0 mg/kg range, CD4+ and CD8+ blood T cells had expanded clonally by week 6.

Points on this clone: Its target is unknown.

Sequencing used immunoSEQ multiplex PCR; TCRdb keeps in-frame clones, though not all of them. The sample has 70,000 to 85,000 clones, 94% seen once. Sequences were derived from CD4+ or CD8+ T cells sorted from blood, sampled in a trial of the OX40 agonist ivuxolimab. This receptor was obtained from an adult with an advanced solid tumor such as melanoma, head and neck, liver or kidney cancer.

As DNA, the CDR3 is TGTGCCAGCAGTAAAGCGCGTACCGGGGAGCTGTTTTTT. It encodes CASSKARTGELFF. This chain links TRBV6-5 with TRBJ2-2, with D hard to call. The CDR3 loop spans 13 amino acids. The ends were cut back, 5 bases at V and 5 bases at J, with 9 bases in the middle. From germline, CDR1 is MNHEY and CDR2 SVGAGI.